This TCR beta chain is from a study of T cells in women clearing cervical HPV infection. The overall study: Control women cleared a single incident HPV16 infection within 12 months. Case blood was drawn when the lesion was first found; control blood after infection became undetectable.

Germline V gene data show CDR1 as SGHRS and CDR2 as YFSETQ. The CDR3 totals 13 residues. Deletions cut 4 bases from V and 1 base from J, with 8 bases between. As regards this clone: From the germline J gene comes the end of the CDR3, since the read stops 3 residues before it.

This table comes from immunoSEQ multiplex PCR, and its TCRdb copy is limited to in-frame clones, with some not included. The listing records about 25,000 clones. The chain employs TRBV5-1 and TRBJ1-1, with TRBD1 as a possible D gene (5 bases). The sequenced material came from blood buffy coat. This TCR was sampled from a woman between 18 and 70 years old with a cervical HPV16 infection that either progressed to CIN3+ or cleared (not recorded which). This chain's CDR3 is CASSADRNTEAFF. The sequenced part of the CDR3 DNA is TGCGCCAGCAGCGCCGACAGGAACACTGAA. Full variable domain (missing parts from reference TRBV5-1 and TRBJ1-1): KAGVTQTPRYLIKTRGQQVTLSCSPISGHRSVSWYQQTPGQGLQFLFEYFSETQRNKGNFPGRFSGRQFSNSRSEMNVSTLELGDSALYLCASSADRNTEAFFGQGTRLTVV.